These 5 T cell receptor beta chains share one sample of origin, sequenced in a study of T cell responses to AZD1222 COVID-19 vaccine. Sequenced by immunoSEQ multiplex PCR; TCRdb stores in-frame clones only, minus some. The table shows about 140,000 clones, with over 85% occurring only once. The sample here was peripheral blood, taken on day 0 of MenACWY control vaccination. The receptors come from an adult in good health.

The chain employs TRBV18 and TRBJ1-1, with 7 bases fitting TRBD1. This CDR3 comprises 14 residues. Germline V gene lookup returns CDR1 KGHSH and CDR2 LQKENI. Germline trimming cut 3 bases from V and 1 base from J; bases unmatched to any gene: 2. The CDR3 DNA reads TGTGCCAGCTCACCCCGGGACAGGAACACTGAAGCTTTCTTT. Its protein product is CASSPRDRNTEAFF.

This chain uses TRBV18 with TRBJ2-3, with D perhaps matching TRBD2 (6 bases). The V end lost 2 bases, the J end lost 7 bases, and 13 bases lay between the germline ends. Germline values: CDR1 KGHSH, CDR2 LQKENI. This CDR3 spans 14 amino acids. DNA of the CDR3: TGTGCCAGCTCACCAGAGACTAGACAGAATACGCAGTATTTT. It specifies CASSPETRQNTQYF.

The rearrangement joins TRBV2 to TRBJ2-5; unclear D gene. Germline lookup yields CDR1 SNHLY and CDR2 FYNNEI. There are 14 residues in the CDR3. The V end lost 3 bases, the J end lost 2 bases, and 10 bases lay between the germline ends. CDR3: CASSERSNQETQYF. The DNA of the CDR3 is TGTGCCAGCAGTGAGCGGAGCAATCAAGAGACCCAGTACTTC.

This sequence joins TRBV7-9 and TRBJ1-1, with TRBD1 matching 8 bases. The CDR3 has 15 residues. The V segment lost 6 bases and the J segment 2 bases; nucleotides outside the gene matches: 8. The germline V gene has CDR1 SEHNR and CDR2 FQNEAQ (reference sequence). The CDR3 sequence is CASRPPTGVNTEAFF. The CDR3 bases are TGTGCCAGCAGACCCCCGACAGGGGTCAACACTGAAGCTTTCTTT.

In nucleotides, the CDR3 is TGTGCCAGCAGCGAAAGGGACGTGGACGGGGATGAGCAGTTCTTC. This encodes CASSERDVDGDEQFF. This rearrangement joins TRBV13 to TRBJ2-1, with D perhaps TRBD1 or TRBD2 (5 bases each). This CDR3 is 15 amino acids long. V lost 5 bases, J lost 8 bases, and 19 bases lay in between. Germline loops: CDR1 PRHDT, CDR2 FYEKMQ (reference sequence).